These 21 T cell receptor beta chains share one sample of origin, sequenced in a study of OX40 agonist ivuxolimab in advanced cancers. The protocol was immunoSEQ multiplex PCR, while the TCRdb copy is restricted to in-frame clones and leaves out a portion. In the table there are around 20,000 clones, around 83% of which are singletons. The starting material was CD4+ or CD8+ T cells sorted from blood, obtained in a trial of the OX40 agonist ivuxolimab. These receptors were taken from an adult with an advanced solid tumor such as melanoma, head and neck, liver or kidney cancer.

Written as DNA, the CDR3 is TGTGCCAGCAGTTACTCGCAGAATACACAGGAGACCCAGTACTTC. It encodes CASSYSQNTQETQYF. V gene TRBV6-5 combines with J gene TRBJ2-5; D not certain. V was pared by 0 bases and J by 5 bases, with 13 bases between. The CDR3 length is 15 residues. CDR1 and CDR2 (germline): MNHEY, SVGAGI.

The chain joins TRBV9 to TRBJ2-7; 8 bases fit TRBD2. The ends lost 0 bases at V and 0 bases at J; junction bases unmatched: 2. Germline V CDR1 and CDR2: SGDLS, YYNGEE. The CDR3 totals 15 residues. CDR3 in amino acids: CASSVDGLASYEQYF. The DNA for the CDR3 is TGTGCCAGCAGCGTAGATGGACTAGCCTCCTACGAGCAGTACTTC.

The gene calls are TRBV21-1 and TRBJ1-2. TRBV21-1 is labeled a pseudogene. The CDR3 contains 16 residues. The CDR3 sequence: CASSIVRDYPNYGYTF. CDR3 nucleotides: TGTGCCAGCAGCATCGTCAGGGACTACCCTAACTATGGCTACACCTTC.

The CDR3 coding sequence is TGTGCCAGCAGTTTAGACCGGACTCTCAGCTCCTACGAGCAGTACTTC. Protein product: CASSLDRTLSSYEQYF. The chain carries TRBV27 and TRBJ2-7; perhaps TRBD2 as D (5 bases). Looked up from germline, CDR1 is MNHEY and CDR2 is SMNVEV (reference sequence). Trimming stripped 2 bases from V and 0 bases from J, with 14 bases between. CDR3 size: 16 residues.

The J gene is TRBJ2-3, the V gene TRBV4-1, with D uncertain. Germline V gene data show CDR1 as MGHRA and CDR2 as YSYEKL. The CDR3 length is 14 residues. Between the trimmed V and J ends, which lost 1 base and 0 bases, there was a span of 5 bases. The CDR3 nucleotides read TGCGCCAGCAGCCAAGTTTCTAGCACAGATACGCAGTATTTT. It is translated as CASSQVSSTDTQYF.

CDR3 sequence (DNA): TGTGCCAGCAGTGAAGGACACCAGATCGATGATGAGCAGTTCTTC. It translates to CASSEGHQIDDEQFF. The chain links TRBV6-1 to TRBJ2-1; D ambiguous. V gave up 1 base and J gave up 8 bases, with 15 bases separating them. CDR1 and CDR2 (germline): MNHNS, SASEGT. The CDR3 has 15 residues.

The chain couples TRBV6-4 to TRBJ2-7; 7 positions agree with TRBD2. CDR1 is MRHNA, CDR2 SNTAGT, per germline. The CDR3 is 14 amino acids. V trimming: 8 bases; J trimming: 0 bases; junction bases outside the gene matches: 7. CDR3 amino acids: CASGRETSSYEQYF. CDR3 DNA: TGTGCCAGCGGGCGGGAGACCTCCTCCTACGAGCAGTACTTC.

The V gene is TRBV27, the J gene TRBJ2-2; the match to TRBD1 covers 8 bases. Losses at the gene ends were 6 bases for V and 4 bases for J; bases not matched to a gene: 10. Germline lookup yields CDR1 MNHEY and CDR2 SMNVEV (reference sequence). The CDR3 is 16 amino acids. CDR3 sequence reads: CASRQKDRGATGELFF. The CDR3 nucleotides read TGTGCCAGCAGACAAAAAGACAGGGGCGCCACCGGGGAGCTGTTTTTT.

The V gene is TRBV28, the J gene TRBJ2-5, with a weak D call TRBD2 (6 bases). CDR1 is MDHEN, CDR2 SYDVKM, per germline. Trimming removed 4 bases from V and 5 bases from J, with 14 bases in between. CDR3 length equals 14 residues. The CDR3 loop is CASSSDFGGETQYF. DNA for the CDR3: TGTGCCAGCAGTTCGGACTTTGGGGGGGAGACCCAGTACTTC.

The chain combines TRBV9 with TRBJ2-2; 9 positions agree with TRBD2. Germline V gene data show CDR1 as SGDLS and CDR2 as YYNGEE. V lost 4 bases, J lost 4 bases, and 8 bases stayed unmatched. The CDR3 has 16 residues. DNA for the CDR3: TGTGCCAGCAGCCCCACCAGAGCGGGAGGCACCGGGGAGCTGTTTTTT. It codes for CASSPTRAGGTGELFF.

The chain joins TRBV28 to TRBJ1-5; weak D call: TRBD1 (5 bases). This CDR3 has 15 amino acids. CDR1 MDHEN and CDR2 SYDVKM come from the germline V gene. Deletions cut 4 bases from V and 5 bases from J, with 15 bases between. CDR3 sequence (DNA): TGTGCCAGCAGTTATGGGGGAGGGTTGGATCAGCCCCAGCATTTT. It encodes CASSYGGGLDQPQHF. The full variable domain, with the rest looked up from reference TRBV28 and TRBJ1-5, is DVKVTQSSRYLVKRTGEKVFLECVQDMDHENMFWYRQDPGLGLRLIYFSYDVKMKEKGDIPEGYSVSREKKERFSLILESASTNQTSMYLCASSYGGGLDQPQHFGDGTRLSIL.

Details on this clone: Sequence at one end of the junction differs from germline and may be a read error. This chain joins TRBV7-2 and TRBJ2-7; tentatively, D is TRBD1 or TRBD2 (7 bases each). The CDR3 covers 17 residues. Per the germline V gene, CDR1 is SGHTA and CDR2 is FQGNSA. The chain's CDR3 is CASSLADGTVPSYEQYF. The CDR3 region has the DNA TGTGCCAGCAGCCTAGCGGACGGGACAGTTCCCTCCTACGAGCAGTACTTC.

The chain employs TRBV27 and TRBJ2-7; 9 bases align to TRBD2. V shed 5 bases and J 4 bases; nucleotides not matched to a gene: 3. Germline V gene lookup returns CDR1 MNHEY and CDR2 SMNVEV (reference sequence). This CDR3 has 13 amino acids. The DNA for the CDR3 is TGTGCCAGCAGTCTGACTAGCGGTTACGAGCAGTACTTC. Translated: CASSLTSGYEQYF.

The CDR3 sequence: CASSPYWGRVNEQFF. The CDR3 DNA reads as TGTGCCAGCAGCCCCTATTGGGGCAGGGTAAATGAGCAGTTCTTC. The genes are TRBV14 and TRBJ2-1, with D tentatively TRBD1 (5 bases). The CDR3 is 15 residues long. V was shortened by 4 bases and J by 7 bases, with 17 bases between the two germline ends. Germline lookup yields CDR1 SGHDN and CDR2 FVKESK.

The chain is built from TRBV9 and TRBJ2-2; no clear D gene. CDR3 length equals 12 residues. V lost 3 bases to trimming and J lost 1 base, with 1 base between them. Germline V gives CDR1 SGDLS, CDR2 YYNGEE. As DNA, the CDR3 is TGTGCCAGCAGCGGGAACACCGGGGAGCTGTTTTTT. Translated, it gives CASSGNTGELFF.

This sequence joins TRBV5-7 and TRBJ1-1; possible D gene TRBD1, 5 bases. TRBV5-7 is placed among ORFs of uncertain function. Trimming cost V 4 bases and J 0 bases, with 10 bases left between them. There are 14 residues in the CDR3. Here the CDR3 DNA reads TGTGCCAGCAGCCGGGGGGTAGTGAACACTGAAGCTTTCTTT. It translates to CASSRGVVNTEAFF.

The chain couples TRBV13 to TRBJ1-4; D is uncertain. Deletions cut 0 bases from V and 8 bases from J, with 4 bases between. Germline lookup yields CDR1 PRHDT and CDR2 FYEKMQ (reference sequence). This CDR3 comprises 12 residues. The CDR3 region has the DNA TGTGCCAGCAGCTTAGGGAGGGAAAAACTGTTTTTT. Protein product: CASSLGREKLFF.

This chain uses TRBV7-9 with TRBJ1-2, with D tentatively TRBD1 (6 bases). The CDR3 extends over 15 amino acids. Germline loops: CDR1 SEHNR, CDR2 FQNEAQ (reference sequence). Between the trimmed V and J ends, which lost 4 bases and 3 bases, there was a span of 15 bases. CDR3 DNA sequence: TGTGCCAGCAGCTCCTCCAACAGGGCAGACTATGGCTACACCTTC. Amino acids: CASSSSNRADYGYTF.

This clone has only one observation. This chain uses TRBV6-5 with TRBJ2-7; D gene ambiguous. Trimming shortened V by 2 bases and J by 3 bases, and 11 bases separated the two germline ends. The CDR3 spans 14 residues. The germline V gene encodes CDR1 MNHEY and CDR2 SVGAGI. The chain's CDR3 is CASSYGDTNYEQYF. Written as DNA, the CDR3 is TGTGCCAGCAGTTACGGAGACACCAACTACGAGCAGTACTTC.

The V gene is TRBV29-1, the J gene TRBJ2-7, with D maybe TRBD1 (6 bases). The CDR3 consists of 13 residues. V was pared by 2 bases and J by 1 base, with 9 bases between. Germline CDR1 SQVTM, CDR2 ANQGSEA. In nucleotides, the CDR3 is TGCAGCGTTGAATGGGACACTTCCTACGAGCAGTACTTC. As protein: CSVEWDTSYEQYF.

The chain combines TRBV7-2 with TRBJ2-7; possible D gene TRBD2, 5 bases. The CDR3 runs 11 residues. Germline V gives CDR1 SGHTA, CDR2 FQGNSA. V was pared by 5 bases and J by 7 bases, with 9 bases between. Here the CDR3 reads CASSGTGEQYF. CDR3 coding DNA: TGTGCCAGCAGCGGAACGGGAGAGCAGTACTTC.